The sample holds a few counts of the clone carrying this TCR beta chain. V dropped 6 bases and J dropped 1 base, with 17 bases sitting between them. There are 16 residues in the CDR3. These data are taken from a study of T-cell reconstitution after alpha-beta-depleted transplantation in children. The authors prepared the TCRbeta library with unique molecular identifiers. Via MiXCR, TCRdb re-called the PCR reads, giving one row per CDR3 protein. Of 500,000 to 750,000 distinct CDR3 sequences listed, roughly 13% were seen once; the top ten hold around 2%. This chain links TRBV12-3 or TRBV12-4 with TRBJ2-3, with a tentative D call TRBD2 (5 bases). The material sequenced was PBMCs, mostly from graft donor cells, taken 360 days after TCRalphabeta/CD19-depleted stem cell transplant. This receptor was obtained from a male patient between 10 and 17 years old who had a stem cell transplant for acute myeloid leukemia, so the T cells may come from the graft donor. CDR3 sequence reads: CASSPDRIGGTDTQYF. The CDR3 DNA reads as TGTGCCAGCAGCCCCGATAGGATCGGGGGCACAGATACGCAGTATTTT.